The clone carrying this T cell receptor beta chain was detected once. This CDR3 is built from 14 residues. The V and J ends lost 1 base and 11 bases respectively, with 17 bases between them. Germline lookup yields CDR1 SGHDN and CDR2 FVKESK. These data come from a study of blood T cell repertoires in COVID-19. Authors' processing steps: Estimates of nucleated cell counts were drawn from the amplification of reference gene primers. The repertoire was sequenced with immunoSEQ multiplex PCR; TCRdb's copy has only in-frame clones and lacks some. The DNA gave D and trimming, while V, J and clone size come from that table. The sample lists roughly 300,000 clones; 87% were seen once.

The chain is built from TRBV14 and TRBJ1-1; weak D call: TRBD1 (5 bases). This clonotype was sampled from a woman aged 30 to 39 who had recovered from COVID-19. The material sequenced was PBMCs or T cells enriched from blood (not recorded which). The CDR3 DNA reads as TGTGCCAGCAGCCAAGCTCTCGGGCCCCGGGGGGCTTTCTTT. Its translation is CASSQALGPRGAFF.